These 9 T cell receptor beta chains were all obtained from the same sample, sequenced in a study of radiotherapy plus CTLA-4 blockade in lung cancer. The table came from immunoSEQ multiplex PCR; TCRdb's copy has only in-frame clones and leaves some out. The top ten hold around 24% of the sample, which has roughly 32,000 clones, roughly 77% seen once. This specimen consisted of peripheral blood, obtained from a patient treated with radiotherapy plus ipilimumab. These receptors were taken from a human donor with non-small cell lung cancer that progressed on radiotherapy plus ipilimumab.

The CDR3 DNA sequence: TGTGCCAGCTCCTTTCGACCCGGGACAGACTCTGGGGCCAACGTCCTGACTTTC. It yields the protein CASSFRPGTDSGANVLTF. The chain employs TRBV18 and TRBJ2-6; 7 positions agree with TRBD1. Germline loops: CDR1 KGHSH, CDR2 LQKENI. The CDR3 is made up of 18 amino acids. With 6 bases clipped from V and 0 bases from J, the junction kept 11 bases outside the gene matches.

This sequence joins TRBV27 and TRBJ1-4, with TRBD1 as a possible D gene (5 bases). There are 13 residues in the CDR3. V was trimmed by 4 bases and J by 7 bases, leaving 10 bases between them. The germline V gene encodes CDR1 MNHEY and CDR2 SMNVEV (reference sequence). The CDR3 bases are TGTGCCAGCAGTTCAGGGAGGGGTGAAAAACTGTTTTTT. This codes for CASSSGRGEKLFF.

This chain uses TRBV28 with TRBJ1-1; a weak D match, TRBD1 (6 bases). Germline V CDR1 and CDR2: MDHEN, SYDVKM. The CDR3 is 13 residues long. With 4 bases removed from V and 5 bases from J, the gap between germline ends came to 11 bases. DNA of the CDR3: TGTGCCAGCAGTTCAGGGGTGAGGACTGAAGCTTTCTTT. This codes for CASSSGVRTEAFF.

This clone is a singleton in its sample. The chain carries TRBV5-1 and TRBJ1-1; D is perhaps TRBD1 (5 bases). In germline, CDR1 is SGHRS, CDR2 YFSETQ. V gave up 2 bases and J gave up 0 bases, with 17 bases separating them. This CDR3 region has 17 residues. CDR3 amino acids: CASSLGTGGGLNTEAFF. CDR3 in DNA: TGCGCCAGCAGCTTAGGGACGGGAGGCGGCTTGAACACTGAAGCTTTCTTT.

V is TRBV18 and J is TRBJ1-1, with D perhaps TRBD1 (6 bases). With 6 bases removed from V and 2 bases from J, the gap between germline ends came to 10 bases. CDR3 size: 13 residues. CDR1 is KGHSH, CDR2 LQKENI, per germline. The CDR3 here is CASSLDRNTEAFF. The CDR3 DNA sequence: TGTGCCAGCTCTCTGGACAGAAACACTGAAGCTTTCTTT.

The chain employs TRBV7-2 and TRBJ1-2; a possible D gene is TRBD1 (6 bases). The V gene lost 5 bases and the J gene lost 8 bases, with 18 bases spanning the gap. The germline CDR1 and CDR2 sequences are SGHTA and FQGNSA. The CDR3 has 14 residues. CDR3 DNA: TGTGCCAGCAGCGCAACAGGGACCAACGAGGGCTACACCTTC. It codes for CASSATGTNEGYTF. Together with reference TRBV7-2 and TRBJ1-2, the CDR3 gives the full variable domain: GAGVSQSPSNKVTEKGKDVELRCDPISGHTALYWYRQSLGQGLEFLIYFQGNSAPDKSGLPSDRFSAERTGGSVSTLTIQRTQQEDSAVYLCASSATGTNEGYTFGSGTRLTVV.

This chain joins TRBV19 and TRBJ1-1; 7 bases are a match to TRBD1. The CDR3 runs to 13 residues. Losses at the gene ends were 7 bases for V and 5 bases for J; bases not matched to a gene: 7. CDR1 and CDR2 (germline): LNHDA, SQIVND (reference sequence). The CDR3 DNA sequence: TGTGCCAGTAATGAGGGGGCAGTTACTGAAGCTTTCTTT. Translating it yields CASNEGAVTEAFF.

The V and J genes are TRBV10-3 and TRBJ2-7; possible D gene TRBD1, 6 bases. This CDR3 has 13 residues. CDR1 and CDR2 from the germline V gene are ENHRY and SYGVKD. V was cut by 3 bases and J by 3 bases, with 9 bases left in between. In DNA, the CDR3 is TGTGCCATCAGTGACGGGGACAACTACGAGCAGTACTTC. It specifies CAISDGDNYEQYF.

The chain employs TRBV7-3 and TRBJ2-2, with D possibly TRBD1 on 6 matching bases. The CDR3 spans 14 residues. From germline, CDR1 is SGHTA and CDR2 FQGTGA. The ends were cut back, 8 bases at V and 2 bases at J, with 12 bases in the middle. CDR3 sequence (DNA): TGTGCCAGCGGAACAGGGCGAAACACCGGGGAGCTGTTTTTT. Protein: CASGTGRNTGELFF.